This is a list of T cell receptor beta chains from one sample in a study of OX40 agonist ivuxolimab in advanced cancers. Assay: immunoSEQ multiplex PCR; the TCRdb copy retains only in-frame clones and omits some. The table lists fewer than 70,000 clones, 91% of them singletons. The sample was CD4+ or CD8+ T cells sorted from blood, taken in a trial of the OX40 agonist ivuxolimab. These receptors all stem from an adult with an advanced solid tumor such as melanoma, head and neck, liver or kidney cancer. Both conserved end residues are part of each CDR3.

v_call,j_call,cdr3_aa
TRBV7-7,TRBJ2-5,CASSSRLAGEMETQYF
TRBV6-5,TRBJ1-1,CASSYSVQTEAFF
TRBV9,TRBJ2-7,CASSRGTSFVDEQYF
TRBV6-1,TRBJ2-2,CASSGQVKGWTGELFF
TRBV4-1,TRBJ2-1,CASSQVGSNNEQFF
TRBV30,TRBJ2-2,CAWSVDSMTGELFF
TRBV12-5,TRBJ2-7,CASGSPGGPNYEQYF
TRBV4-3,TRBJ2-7,CASSPDTRGAGEQYF
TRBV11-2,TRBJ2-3,CASSLESMVGDTQYF
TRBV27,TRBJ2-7,CASSSTGINEQYF
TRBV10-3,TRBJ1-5,CAVKNQPQHF
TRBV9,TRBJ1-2,CASSGNYGYTF
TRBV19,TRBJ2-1,CASSWVSYNEQFF
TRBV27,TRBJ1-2,CASSGTGNYGYTF
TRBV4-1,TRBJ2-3,CASSLRSGGVLLDTQYF
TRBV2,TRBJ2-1,CASSREQFF
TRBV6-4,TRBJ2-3,CASSEAGDTDTQYF
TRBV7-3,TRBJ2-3,CASSPGLAGRDTQYF
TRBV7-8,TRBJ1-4,CASSPRPFNEKLFF
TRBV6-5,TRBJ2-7,CASSYSGGERGYEQYF
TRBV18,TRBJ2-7,CASSSDMTSGTSYEQYF
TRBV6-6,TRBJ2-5,CASSYTAGQETQYF
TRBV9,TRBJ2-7,CASSPGTSSSYEQYF
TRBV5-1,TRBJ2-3,CASSLFGRASTDTQYF
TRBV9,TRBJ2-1,CASKRVDNEQFF
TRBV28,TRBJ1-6,CASSLGGDPYNSPLHF
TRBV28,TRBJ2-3,CASSSRLAGERTQYF
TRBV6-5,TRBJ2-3,CASSSSFPDTQYF
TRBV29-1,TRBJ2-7,CSARRGSNSYEQYF
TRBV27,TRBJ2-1,CASSTTSRGNEQFF
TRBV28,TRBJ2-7,CASNLGHYEQYF